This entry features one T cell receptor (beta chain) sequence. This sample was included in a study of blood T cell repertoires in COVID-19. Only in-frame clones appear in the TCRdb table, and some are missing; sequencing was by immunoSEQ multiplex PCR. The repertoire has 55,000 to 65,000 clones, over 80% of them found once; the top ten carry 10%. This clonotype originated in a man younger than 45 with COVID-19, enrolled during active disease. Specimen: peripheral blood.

As DNA, the CDR3 is TGTGCCAGTGCGGAGGGGCCTCTGGACTATGGCTACACCTTC. The encoded protein is CASAEGPLDYGYTF. V and J are TRBV6-5 and TRBJ1-2; TRBD1 is a possible D gene (5 bases). V gave up 9 bases and J gave up 3 bases, with 17 bases separating them. The CDR3 sequence is 14 residues long. CDR1 and CDR2 (germline): MNHEY, SVGAGI.